This is a list of T cell receptor beta chains from one sample in a study of T cell responses to AZD1222 COVID-19 vaccine. Clones were sequenced by immunoSEQ multiplex PCR, and TCRdb holds only the in-frame ones, with some missing. The data hold roughly 140,000 clones, with around 91% observed a single time. The sequencing here drew on peripheral blood, taken on day 0 of AZD1222 vaccination. These receptors originate from an adult in good health. The CDR3 runs from the conserved cysteine through the conserved F or W.

j_call: TRBJ1-1; v_call: TRBV7-6; cdr3_aa: CASSLAPGRGAETEAFF
j_call: TRBJ1-5; v_call: TRBV25-1; cdr3_aa: CASSGAADQPQHF
j_call: TRBJ1-1; v_call: TRBV7-6; cdr3_aa: CASSTSTGRNTEAFF
j_call: TRBJ1-5; v_call: TRBV19; cdr3_aa: CASSISGIYSNQPQHF
j_call: TRBJ1-5; v_call: TRBV19; cdr3_aa: CASSLFRGSVGNQPQHF
j_call: TRBJ2-5; v_call: TRBV5-1; cdr3_aa: CASSLKGVRETQYF
j_call: TRBJ2-5; v_call: TRBV7-2; cdr3_aa: CASSKGTDGHQETQYF
j_call: TRBJ2-3; v_call: TRBV6-1; cdr3_aa: CASSEEKRGTDTQYF
j_call: TRBJ2-5; v_call: TRBV3-1/TRBV3-2; cdr3_aa: CASSQDLNYGDSLYQETQYF
j_call: TRBJ2-7; v_call: TRBV18; cdr3_aa: CASSPAANYEQYF
j_call: TRBJ2-1; v_call: TRBV28; cdr3_aa: CASSLVAGREQFF
j_call: TRBJ1-1; v_call: TRBV6-5; cdr3_aa: CASSYSPGGTEAFF
j_call: TRBJ2-7; v_call: TRBV19; cdr3_aa: CASNQEVGQDEQYF
j_call: TRBJ1-2; v_call: TRBV11-2; cdr3_aa: CASSLEGRRGYTF
j_call: TRBJ2-6; v_call: TRBV7-2; cdr3_aa: CASSLLGGSGANVLTF
j_call: TRBJ1-6; v_call: TRBV3-1/TRBV3-2; cdr3_aa: CASSQRDRGNSPLHF
j_call: TRBJ2-7; v_call: TRBV7-9; cdr3_aa: CASSLEAGHEQYF
j_call: TRBJ2-5; v_call: TRBV5-1; cdr3_aa: CASSLYLATGMDQETQYF
j_call: TRBJ1-1; v_call: TRBV7-3; cdr3_aa: CASSFGRRSEAFF
j_call: TRBJ2-7; v_call: TRBV7-9; cdr3_aa: CASSSLTSGRVYEQYF
j_call: TRBJ1-2; v_call: TRBV18; cdr3_aa: CASSPGGDYGYTF
j_call: TRBJ1-6; v_call: TRBV5-1; cdr3_aa: CASSLGLAGGSPLHF
j_call: TRBJ2-3; v_call: TRBV2; cdr3_aa: CASSKEADTQYF
j_call: TRBJ1-1; v_call: TRBV11-2; cdr3_aa: CASSLVEGYTEAFF
j_call: TRBJ1-2; v_call: TRBV19; cdr3_aa: CASSPRGQGNYGYTF
j_call: TRBJ1-1; v_call: TRBV28; cdr3_aa: CASSSPLTEAFF
j_call: TRBJ2-2; v_call: TRBV24-1; cdr3_aa: CATSDPTAGGWRLFF
j_call: TRBJ2-3; v_call: TRBV27; cdr3_aa: CASRPGPRVEYF
j_call: TRBJ1-5; v_call: TRBV27; cdr3_aa: CASSLFAGEESNQPQHF
j_call: TRBJ2-2; v_call: TRBV3-1/TRBV3-2; cdr3_aa: CASSPVPGELFF
j_call: TRBJ1-2; v_call: TRBV7-9; cdr3_aa: CASSDTLTGVYGYTF
j_call: TRBJ2-7; v_call: TRBV2; cdr3_aa: CASTRGAYEQYF
j_call: TRBJ1-2; v_call: TRBV19; cdr3_aa: CASSIGGEGGGYTF
j_call: TRBJ2-1; v_call: TRBV28; cdr3_aa: CASSFSGPNEQFF
j_call: TRBJ1-6; v_call: TRBV28; cdr3_aa: CASSLYLGNNSPLHF
j_call: TRBJ1-3; v_call: TRBV2; cdr3_aa: CASSVGQASGNTIYF
j_call: TRBJ2-7; v_call: TRBV18; cdr3_aa: CASSPTTNGGRTSRSYEQYF
j_call: TRBJ1-5; v_call: TRBV28; cdr3_aa: CASSLMGSFLGQPQHF
j_call: TRBJ2-6; v_call: TRBV3-1/TRBV3-2; cdr3_aa: CASSQSQGANVLTF
j_call: TRBJ1-1; v_call: TRBV28; cdr3_aa: CASSFRGQLLGEAFF
j_call: TRBJ2-3; v_call: TRBV15; cdr3_aa: CATSRDRSSGQGGHTQYF